This T cell receptor (beta chain) stems from a study of T cell repertoires in cytomegalovirus infection. Study-wide background: Use of recently identified HLA-C-restricted and well-studied HLA-B-restricted CMV epitopes was part of the study. Public TCR beta signatures were indicative of both CMV infection and a matching HLA type. Findings and limits, study-wide: HLA-C-restricted CMV clonotypes gave the most frequent clonotype in two of eight donors.

Via MiXCR, TCRdb re-called the reads, giving one row per CDR3 protein. This table holds 200,000 to 250,000 distinct CDR3 sequences, approximately 40% found once. This clonotype was seen a few times. Its matching antigen is unknown. This specimen was CD8+ T cells from cultured PBMCs, taken from culture after CMV antigen stimulation. The TCR comes from a human donor in good health (CMV status not recorded). Some clones in this sample may be carry-over from other donors' samples.

As DNA, the CDR3 is TGTGCTAGTGGTTTGGCTGTACTAGCGGACTCCTACAATGAGCAGTTCTTC. This translates into CASGLAVLADSYNEQFF. The chain has TRBV12-5 and TRBJ2-1, with 8 bases that match TRBD2. The CDR3 covers 17 residues. V lost 1 base to trimming and J lost 0 bases; unmatched junction nucleotides: 5. Per germline, CDR1 LGHNT and CDR2 FRNRAP. The variable domain in full, with the rest retrieved from reference TRBV12-5 and TRBJ2-1, is DARVTQTPRHKVTEMGQEVTMRCQPILGHNTVFWYRQTMMQGLELLAYFRNRAPLDDSGMPKDRFSAEMPDATLATLKIQPSEPRDSAVYFCASGLAVLADSYNEQFFGPGTRLTVL.